The next 18 T cell receptor beta chains were all read from a single sample in a study of OX40 agonist ivuxolimab in advanced cancers. The repertoire was sequenced with immunoSEQ multiplex PCR; TCRdb's copy has only in-frame clones and lacks some. The sample includes 69,000 or so clones, 80% to 90% of them seen just once. The source material was CD4+ or CD8+ T cells sorted from blood, sampled in a trial of the OX40 agonist ivuxolimab. The receptors were gathered from an adult with an advanced solid tumor such as melanoma, head and neck, liver or kidney cancer.

J is TRBJ2-1 and V is TRBV5-8, with D tentatively TRBD1 (7 bases). CDR1 SGHTS and CDR2 YDEGEE come from the germline V gene. This CDR3 contains 16 residues. The V end was cut by 1 base, the J end by 8 bases, with 19 bases between. The CDR3 coding sequence is TGTGCCAGCAGCTTGCCGGAGGGGGCGCGTATGGATGAGCAGTTCTTC. The encoded protein is CASSLPEGARMDEQFF.

The rearrangement links TRBV7-9 to TRBJ2-5; D may be TRBD2 (6 bases). Germline V gene sequence: CDR1 SEHNR, CDR2 FQNEAQ (reference sequence). CDR3 size: 14 residues. The V and J ends lost 1 base and 5 bases respectively, with 11 bases between them. The CDR3 here is CASSLVGGDETQYF. The CDR3 DNA reads as TGTGCCAGCAGCTTAGTGGGCGGGGATGAGACCCAGTACTTC.

The rearrangement links TRBV7-2 to TRBJ1-2, with no clear D. The CDR3 extends over 13 amino acids. Trimming stripped 2 bases from V and 3 bases from J, with 7 bases between. The germline CDR1 and CDR2 sequences are SGHTA and FQGNSA. The CDR3 sequence: CASSLQGYYGYTF. Here the CDR3 DNA reads TGTGCCAGCAGCTTACAAGGCTACTATGGCTACACCTTC.

CDR3 in amino acids: CASSLDGRATIRNIGQPQHF. DNA of the CDR3: TGTGCCAGCAGCTTGGATGGGAGGGCGACGATTAGGAATATTGGTCAGCCCCAGCATTTT. The V and J genes are TRBV5-8 and TRBJ1-5; D uncertain. Germline assignment: CDR1 SGHTS and CDR2 YDEGEE. The CDR3 runs to 20 residues. Trimming cost V 0 bases and J 6 bases, with 28 bases left between them.

The V and J genes are TRBV10-3 and TRBJ2-3, with D possibly TRBD2 on 6 matching bases. Germline CDR1 is ENHRY and CDR2 is SYGVKD. V was clipped by 2 bases and J by 6 bases, with 15 bases between them. The CDR3 sequence is 15 residues long. CDR3 sequence: CAISESGPDADTQYF. In DNA form, the CDR3 reads TGTGCCATCAGTGAGAGCGGGCCCGACGCGGATACGCAGTATTTT.

The chain employs TRBV19 and TRBJ1-2, with 7 bases that match TRBD1. The CDR3 is 13 residues long. The germline V gene encodes CDR1 LNHDA and CDR2 SQIVND (reference sequence). The junction had 4 bases not matched to a gene; V was cut back by 5 bases and J by 4 bases. The CDR3, as DNA: TGTGCCAGTAGTGTGGGACAGTCCTATGGCTACACCTTC. As protein: CASSVGQSYGYTF.

This clone was seen once. This chain joins TRBV13 and TRBJ2-7; the D gene is possibly TRBD2 (6 bases). The CDR3 is made up of 14 amino acids. V gave up 5 bases and J gave up 0 bases, with 11 bases separating them. Looked up from germline, CDR1 is PRHDT and CDR2 is FYEKMQ (reference sequence). The CDR3 DNA reads TGTGCCAGCAGCCCGGGGGAACTCTCCTACGAGCAGTACTTC. It is translated as CASSPGELSYEQYF. Combining the CDR3 with reference TRBV13 and TRBJ2-7 gives the whole variable domain AAGVIQSPRHLIKEKRETATLKCYPIPRHDTVYWYQQGPGQDPQFLISFYEKMQSDKGSIPDRFSAQQFSDYHSELNMSSLELGDSALYFCASSPGELSYEQYFGPGTRLTVT.

The chain couples TRBV7-8 to TRBJ2-1; TRBD2 matches at 15 bases. J lost 8 bases, V lost 5 bases, and 4 bases had no gene match. The CDR3 has 15 residues. From germline, CDR1 is SGHVS and CDR2 FQNEAQ. CDR3 sequence reads: CASSLGLAGGDEQFF. In nucleotides, the CDR3 is TGTGCCAGCAGCCTGGGACTAGCGGGAGGCGATGAGCAGTTCTTC.

The V and J genes are TRBV23-1 and TRBJ2-1; no definite D call. TRBV23-1 is treated as an ORF (open reading frame) with a function not yet certain. V lost 4 bases to trimming and J lost 0 bases, with 13 bases between them. The CDR3 runs 16 residues. CDR3 in amino acids: CASSRPGSSSYNEQFF. In nucleotides, the CDR3 is TGCGCCAGCAGTCGCCCCGGGTCGAGCTCCTACAATGAGCAGTTCTTC.

The chain recombines TRBV4-3 with TRBJ2-2; D is ambiguous. Germline V gene sequence: CDR1 LGHNA, CDR2 YSLEER. Trimming cost V 0 bases and J 7 bases, with 18 bases left between them. The length of the CDR3 is 17 residues. The CDR3 loop is CASSQDPGFTQVGELFF. The CDR3 DNA follows: TGCGCCAGCAGCCAAGATCCCGGTTTTACCCAGGTCGGGGAGCTGTTTTTT.

The chain employs TRBV18 and TRBJ1-1, with 7 positions matching TRBD1. CDR1 KGHSH and CDR2 LQKENI come from the germline V gene. The CDR3 spans 13 residues. J lost 6 bases, V lost 3 bases, and 4 bases had no gene match. CDR3 bases: TGTGCCAGCTCACCCTCCGGACAGGCTGAAGCTTTCTTT. Protein product: CASSPSGQAEAFF.

This clone is a singleton in its sample. The chain has TRBV5-4 and TRBJ2-2, with unresolved D. The CDR3 sequence is 14 residues long. CDR1 SGHNT and CDR2 YYREEE come from the germline V gene (reference sequence). V lost 0 bases and J 4 bases, leaving 7 bases between the germline ends. The CDR3 spells CASSLEDGTGELFF. The CDR3 nucleotides are TGTGCCAGCAGCTTGGAGGATGGCACCGGGGAGCTGTTTTTT.

The chain recombines TRBV6-4 with TRBJ2-1; perhaps TRBD1 as D (5 bases). Trimming shortened V by 0 bases and J by 14 bases, and 14 bases separated the two germline ends. CDR1 and CDR2 (germline): MRHNA, SNTAGT. The CDR3 totals 13 residues. CDR3 bases: TGTGCCAGCAGTGACTCGAAAAGGGGTAGGAAGTTCTTC. Protein product: CASSDSKRGRKFF.

The table lists this clone with a count of one. The chain links TRBV28 to TRBJ2-1, with D perhaps matching TRBD2 (6 bases). Germline values: CDR1 MDHEN, CDR2 SYDVKM. The CDR3 extends over 15 amino acids. Deletions cut 3 bases from V and 5 bases from J, with 14 bases between. CDR3 protein: CASSFEVAAHNEQFF. In DNA, the CDR3 is TGTGCCAGCAGTTTCGAGGTAGCGGCCCACAATGAGCAGTTCTTC.

This clone was detected a few times. The genes are TRBV10-3 and TRBJ1-1, with D hard to call. V was trimmed by 8 bases and J by 1 base, leaving 11 bases between them. This CDR3 spans 13 amino acids. Germline CDR1 ENHRY, CDR2 SYGVKD. CDR3 amino acids: CAILMEPNTEAFF. As DNA, the CDR3 is TGTGCCATCCTGATGGAACCGAACACTGAAGCTTTCTTT.

The gene calls are TRBV5-4 and TRBJ1-1; possible D gene TRBD1, 6 bases. Trimming shortened V by 5 bases and J by 1 base, and 12 bases separated the two germline ends. The CDR3 has 14 amino acids. CDR1 SGHNT and CDR2 YYREEE come from the germline V gene (reference sequence). In DNA, the CDR3 is TGTGCCAGCAGTTACGGGGGCGCGAACACTGAAGCTTTCTTT. Translated: CASSYGGANTEAFF. Filled out from reference TRBV5-4 and TRBJ1-1, the complete variable domain reads ETGVTQSPTHLIKTRGQQVTLRCSSQSGHNTVSWYQQALGQGPQFIFQYYREEENGRGNFPPRFSGLQFPNYSSELNVNALELDDSALYLCASSYGGANTEAFFGQGTRLTVV.

This rearrangement joins TRBV5-4 to TRBJ2-7; D is possibly TRBD1 (5 bases). CDR3 length: 14 amino acids. Germline loops: CDR1 SGHNT, CDR2 YYREEE (reference sequence). The V end was cut by 3 bases, the J end by 0 bases, with 10 bases between. The CDR3 loop is CASSSTESSYEQYF. The DNA of the CDR3 is TGTGCCAGCAGCTCGACAGAAAGCTCCTACGAGCAGTACTTC.

This clone was observed a single time. This chain joins TRBV6-5 and TRBJ1-2; no reliable D call. V was shortened by 0 bases and J by 5 bases, with 10 bases between the two germline ends. CDR1 and CDR2 from the germline V gene are MNHEY and SVGAGI. The CDR3 loop spans 14 amino acids. CDR3 nucleotide sequence: TGTGCCAGCAGTTACTCGGACCCCTCGTATGGCTACACCTTC. Its protein product is CASSYSDPSYGYTF.